This entry lists 25 T cell receptor beta chains sequenced from one sample in a study of blood T cell repertoires in COVID-19. Clones were sequenced by immunoSEQ multiplex PCR, and TCRdb holds only the in-frame ones, with some missing. The sample contains some 700,000 clones, approximately 90% of which appear only once. Sequencing input: peripheral blood. These TCRs come from a woman aged 18-29 years with acute or convalescent COVID-19.

The chain recombines TRBV19 with TRBJ2-2; perhaps TRBD2 as D (6 bases). There are 14 residues in the CDR3. V lost 4 bases to trimming and J lost 4 bases, with 10 bases between them. CDR1 is LNHDA and CDR2 is SQIVND in the germline V gene (reference sequence). The CDR3 DNA sequence: TGTGCCAGTAGTAGAGGAGGGAGCACCGGGGAGCTGTTTTTT. Translation: CASSRGGSTGELFF.

The chain uses TRBV29-1 and TRBJ1-1, with 7 bases fitting TRBD1. Germline values: CDR1 SQVTM, CDR2 ANQGSEA. With V trimmed by 7 bases and J by 8 bases, 4 bases remained unmatched. The length of the CDR3 is 10 residues. The CDR3 DNA reads as TGCAGCGCCGCGGACAGGGAAGCTTTCTTT. This translates into CSAADREAFF.

The rearrangement joins TRBV7-2 to TRBJ1-1; no definite D call. The V gene lost 7 bases and the J gene lost 0 bases, with 9 bases spanning the gap. The V gene's germline CDR1 is SGHTA and CDR2 FQGNSA. CDR3 length equals 13 residues. The CDR3: CASKLVMNTEAFF. In nucleotides, the CDR3 is TGTGCCAGCAAATTAGTCATGAACACTGAAGCTTTCTTT.

V and J are TRBV7-9 and TRBJ1-6, with D perhaps TRBD1 (5 bases). The V gene lost 5 bases and the J gene lost 10 bases, with 15 bases spanning the gap. The CDR3 totals 14 residues. Per germline, CDR1 SEHNR and CDR2 FQNEAQ (reference sequence). The CDR3 nucleotides are TGTGCCAGCAGCCCAGGGTACCCAGACTCACCCCTCCACTTT. Amino acid sequence: CASSPGYPDSPLHF. Variable domain in full (rest from reference TRBV7-9 and TRBJ1-6): DTGVSQNPRHKITKRGQNVTFRCDPISEHNRLYWYRQTLGQGPEFLTYFQNEAQLEKSRLLSDRFSAERPKGSFSTLEIQRTEQGDSAMYLCASSPGYPDSPLHFGNGTRLTVT.

This clone has only one observation. This chain joins TRBV28 and TRBJ1-3; no clear D gene. Germline V gene data show CDR1 as MDHEN and CDR2 as SYDVKM. V lost 10 bases and J 0 bases, leaving 10 bases between the germline ends. The CDR3 is made up of 13 amino acids. The CDR3 loop is CATRRGSGNTIYF. CDR3 in DNA: TGTGCCACTCGTCGGGGCTCTGGAAACACCATATATTTT.

V is TRBV19 and J is TRBJ2-4, with 10 bases identical to TRBD1. The CDR3 loop spans 14 amino acids. V lost 4 bases and J lost 9; bases outside the gene matches: 6. Germline CDR1 and CDR2: LNHDA and SQIVND (reference sequence). The CDR3 reads CASSTRQGAGIQYF. As DNA, the CDR3 is TGTGCCAGTAGTACGAGACAGGGGGCTGGCATTCAGTACTTC.

V and J are TRBV24-1 and TRBJ2-3; a weak D match, TRBD1 (5 bases). V was trimmed by 4 bases and J by 6 bases, leaving 19 bases between them. Germline loops: CDR1 KGHDR, CDR2 SFDVKD. The CDR3 is 16 residues long. This chain's CDR3 is CATSEGVARAMDTQYF. The CDR3 DNA follows: TGTGCCACCAGTGAAGGAGTCGCCAGGGCGATGGATACGCAGTATTTT.

The chain couples TRBV13 to TRBJ2-2; possible D gene TRBD1, 5 bases. Trimming cost V 5 bases and J 5 bases, with 18 bases left between them. The CDR3 runs 16 residues. CDR1 PRHDT and CDR2 FYEKMQ come from the germline V gene (reference sequence). The CDR3: CASSRRAPASTGELFF. Written as DNA, the CDR3 is TGTGCCAGCAGCCGCAGGGCACCTGCCAGTACCGGGGAGCTGTTTTTT.

The chain carries TRBV10-3 and TRBJ2-7, with 12 bases identical to TRBD1. This CDR3 contains 15 residues. V trimming: 4 bases; J trimming: 7 bases; junction bases outside the gene matches: 8. Germline CDR1 ENHRY, CDR2 SYGVKD. The CDR3 region has the DNA TGTGCCATCAGTGGATCCCGGGACAGGGGGCAAGAGCAGTACTTC. It is translated as CAISGSRDRGQEQYF.

The chain has TRBV11-3 and TRBJ2-7, with 7 bases aligning to TRBD1. The germline V gene encodes CDR1 SGHNT and CDR2 YENEEA. CDR3 length: 15 residues. J lost 2 bases, V lost 4 bases, and 8 bases had no gene match. The CDR3 sequence is CASSYRGTATYEQYF. CDR3 bases: TGTGCCAGCAGCTACCGAGGGACAGCAACCTACGAGCAGTACTTC. Full variable domain (rest looked up from reference TRBV11-3 and TRBJ2-7): EAGVVQSPRYKIIEKKQPVAFWCNPISGHNTLYWYLQNLGQGPELLIRYENEEAVDDSQLPKDRFSAERLKGVDSTLKIQPAELGDSAVYLCASSYRGTATYEQYFGPGTRLTVT.

The chain has TRBV28 and TRBJ1-1, with 7 bases matching TRBD1. Per germline, CDR1 MDHEN and CDR2 SYDVKM. The CDR3 covers 13 residues. V lost 3 bases, J lost 6 bases, and 4 bases stayed unmatched. The CDR3: CASSFWGQPEAFF. The CDR3 nucleotides read TGTGCCAGCAGTTTTTGGGGACAGCCTGAAGCTTTCTTT.

The chain links TRBV7-8 to TRBJ1-3; 7 positions match TRBD1. The CDR3 length is 13 residues. Germline V CDR1 and CDR2: SGHVS, FQNEAQ. V trimming: 6 bases; J trimming: 7 bases; junction bases outside the gene matches: 6. CDR3 sequence: CASRNRGGNTIYF. The CDR3 nucleotides read TGTGCCAGCAGGAACAGGGGCGGGAACACCATATATTTT.

The V and J genes are TRBV6-4 and TRBJ2-1; a possible D gene is TRBD1 (6 bases). Per the germline V gene, CDR1 is MRHNA and CDR2 is SNTAGT. The CDR3 totals 13 residues. V was pared by 0 bases and J by 10 bases, with 10 bases between. The CDR3 nucleotides read TGTGCCAGCAGTGACTCGGGGGCCCGGGAGCAGTTCTTC. This sequence encodes CASSDSGAREQFF.

This chain uses TRBV19 with TRBJ2-7, with 9 bases fitting TRBD2. The ends lost 9 bases at V and 1 base at J; junction bases unmatched: 7. CDR1 LNHDA and CDR2 SQIVND come from the germline V gene (reference sequence). The CDR3 length is 14 residues. The CDR3 sequence: CARLLAGCSYEQYF. The CDR3, as DNA: TGTGCCAGACTGCTAGCGGGGTGTTCCTACGAGCAGTACTTC.

Of note for this clone: Mismatch with germline at one junction end may stem from a read error. CDR3 loop: CASSIVRGQLAAF. The CDR3 coding sequence is TGTGCCAGTAGTATCGTACGGGGACAGCTAGCAGCCTTC. The gene calls are TRBV19 and TRBJ1-2; 7 bases line up with TRBD1. Looked up from germline, CDR1 is LNHDA and CDR2 is SQIVND (reference sequence). The CDR3 runs 13 residues.

The chain links TRBV9 to TRBJ1-2; 9 bases fit TRBD1. The germline gives CDR1 SGDLS, CDR2 YYNGEE. J gave up 8 bases and V 3 bases, and 11 bases lay outside the gene matches. CDR3 length: 15 residues. The CDR3 DNA is TGTGCCAGCAGCGACACAACAGGGGGCGCGGACGGCTACACCTTC. Protein sequence: CASSDTTGGADGYTF.

This chain uses TRBV5-6 with TRBJ1-5, with D maybe TRBD1 (6 bases). This CDR3 region has 12 residues. Germline loops: CDR1 SGHDT, CDR2 YYEEEE. V lost 4 bases and J lost 7, with 9 bases in between. CDR3 DNA: TGTGCCAGCAGCGAAAGGGGGCAGCCCCAGCATTTT. Its protein is CASSERGQPQHF.

V is TRBV5-6 and J is TRBJ2-2; D gene unclear. CDR3 length: 14 residues. Germline V gene lookup returns CDR1 SGHDT and CDR2 YYEEEE. V was clipped by 4 bases and J by 2 bases, with 9 bases between them. The CDR3 DNA is TGTGCCAGCAGCCTCCCCTCCAACACCGGGGAGCTGTTTTTT. As protein: CASSLPSNTGELFF.

The chain couples TRBV9 to TRBJ1-6; 7 bases line up with TRBD1. Germline lookup yields CDR1 SGDLS and CDR2 YYNGEE. The CDR3 is 15 residues long. V was pared by 3 bases and J by 7 bases, with 7 bases of the junction left unmatched. In nucleotides, the CDR3 is TGTGCCAGCAGCGACGCAGGGGGTGCCAATTCACCCCTCCACTTT. It codes for CASSDAGGANSPLHF. The full variable domain, completed using reference TRBV9 and TRBJ1-6, is DSGVTQTPKHLITATGQRVTLRCSPRSGDLSVYWYQQSLDQGLQFLIQYYNGEERAKGNILERFSAQQFPDLHSELNLSSLELGDSALYFCASSDAGGANSPLHFGNGTRLTVT.

The chain uses TRBV5-5 and TRBJ2-5, with 9 bases identical to TRBD1. The CDR3 sequence is 15 residues long. V was clipped by 3 bases and J by 2 bases; unmatched bases: 5. Germline assignment: CDR1 SGHKS and CDR2 YYEKEE (reference sequence). The CDR3 reads CASSSGTGRQETQYF. CDR3 sequence (DNA): TGTGCCAGCAGCTCAGGGACAGGGAGGCAAGAGACCCAGTACTTC.

CDR3 sequence (DNA): TGTGCCAGCAGCCGCCAGGGGGCTGACACTGAAGCTTTCTTT. This sequence encodes CASSRQGADTEAFF. The chain couples TRBV11-3 to TRBJ1-1, with TRBD1 matching over 8 bases. The CDR3 covers 14 residues. Germline V gene data show CDR1 as SGHNT and CDR2 as YENEEA. The V segment lost 5 bases and the J segment 3 bases; nucleotides outside the gene matches: 5.

The chain joins TRBV3-1 (or the pseudogene TRBV3-2) to TRBJ1-1; D is unresolved. Trimming left V 0 bases short and J 4 bases short, with 9 bases between. The CDR3 runs to 14 residues. CDR1 and CDR2 from the germline V gene are LGHDT and YNNKEL (reference sequence). CDR3 sequence: CASSQEIPSTEAFF. CDR3 bases: TGTGCCAGCAGCCAAGAAATTCCTAGCACTGAAGCTTTCTTT.

The V gene is TRBV25-1, the J gene TRBJ2-5; D is possibly TRBD2 (7 bases). Germline CDR1 and CDR2: MGHDK and SYGVNS. The CDR3 sequence is 15 residues long. Trimming took off 3 bases at V and 5 bases at J, with 16 bases between the two ends. The CDR3 reads CASSDARGAIETQYF. CDR3 bases: TGTGCCAGCAGTGATGCCCGGGGGGCCATCGAGACCCAGTACTTC.

The chain links TRBV6-1 to TRBJ2-1; D remains ambiguous. From germline, CDR1 is MNHNS and CDR2 SASEGT. This CDR3 has 13 residues. Trimming cost V 3 bases and J 3 bases, with 6 bases left between them. The CDR3 DNA reads as TGTGCCAGCAGTGAGCCACTCTACAATGAGCAGTTCTTC. The encoded protein is CASSEPLYNEQFF.

The chain has TRBV10-3 and TRBJ1-5; 11 nucleotides agree with TRBD1. The CDR3 is 15 residues long. Unmatched junction bases numbered 4, after V lost 3 bases and J lost 6 bases. CDR1 ENHRY and CDR2 SYGVKD come from the germline V gene. CDR3: CAISDGQGASQPQHF. The CDR3 coding sequence is TGTGCCATCAGTGATGGACAGGGGGCTAGTCAGCCCCAGCATTTT.